Below are 15 T cell receptor beta chains sequenced from a single sample in a study of low-dose radiotherapy and immunotherapy resistance in tumors. TRAV- and TRBV-specific primers primed first-strand cDNA, covering alpha and beta chains. TCRs underwent 20 PCR cycles of amplification with a constant-region primer and V-primer adapter. TCRdb re-derived calls from the reads in MiXCR, one entry per CDR3 protein. The sample has 14,000 to 15,000 distinct CDR3 sequences, under 55% seen once. Receptors originate from a human donor with advanced metastatic prostate, ovarian, gallbladder or colorectal cancer (not recorded which). This table probably holds off-target reads from a library built for another chain.

This sequence joins TRBV19 and TRBJ1-2, with D maybe TRBD1 (6 bases). Germline values: CDR1 LNHDA, CDR2 SQIVND (reference sequence). The V end lost 6 bases, the J end lost 4 bases, and 21 bases lay between the germline ends. The CDR3 sequence is 16 residues long. This CDR3 reads CASRVRTTGFSYGYTF. The CDR3 nucleotides are TGTGCCAGTAGAGTCCGTACTACAGGGTTCAGCTATGGCTACACCTTC.

This chain uses TRBV18 with TRBJ1-5, with 7 bases matching TRBD1. CDR3 length: 16 residues. The junction had 9 bases not matched to a gene; V was cut back by 1 base and J by 6 bases. Germline CDR1 is KGHSH and CDR2 is LQKENI. This chain's CDR3 is CASSPLLTGFIQPQHF. The CDR3, as DNA: TGTGCCAGCTCACCACTGCTGACAGGGTTTATTCAGCCCCAGCATTTT.

Remarks on this clonotype: The junction does not match germline at one end; this may be a read error. The chain couples TRBV5-3 to TRBJ2-5; D is possibly TRBD2 (6 bases). TRBV5-3 is an ORF for which the function is uncertain. The CDR3 spans 16 residues. This CDR3 is CASSLGGGLDGETQYF. The CDR3, as DNA: TGTGCCAGCAGCTTGGGAGGTGGGCTAGACGGCGAGACCCAGTACTTC.

The genes are TRBV27 and TRBJ1-5; D gene uncertain. CDR3 length: 12 residues. Germline V gene data show CDR1 as MNHEY and CDR2 as SMNVEV (reference sequence). V lost 7 bases to trimming and J lost 2 bases, with 6 bases between them. CDR3 nucleotide sequence: TGTGCCAGCAAAAGCGGCAATCAGCCCCAGCATTTT. This translates into CASKSGNQPQHF.

The V call is TRBV3-1, the J call TRBJ2-3; no definite D call. Germline V gene data show CDR1 as LGHDT and CDR2 as YNNKEL (reference sequence). With 7 bases removed from V and 5 bases from J, the gap between germline ends came to 13 bases. The CDR3 loop spans 13 amino acids. The CDR3 DNA reads as TGTGCCAGCACCCCAGGCCTAGAAGATACGCAGTATTTT. Its protein is CASTPGLEDTQYF.

CDR3 nucleotide sequence: TGTGCCAGCAGCGGGACAGGGAGAAACACCGGGGAGCTGTTTTTT. Its protein is CASSGTGRNTGELFF. The chain has TRBV6-5 and TRBJ2-2, with 9 nucleotides matching TRBD1. Germline V gives CDR1 MNHEY, CDR2 SVGAGI. The CDR3 spans 15 residues. Losses at the gene ends were 6 bases for V and 2 bases for J; bases not matched to a gene: 4.

This clonotype occurred a few times. This chain connects TRBV12-3 or TRBV12-4 to TRBJ1-2; TRBD1 might be the D (5 bases). Trimming removed 4 bases at V and 4 bases at J, with 10 bases between. This CDR3 contains 13 residues. The CDR3 loop is CASSSTGGYGYTF. The DNA of the CDR3 is TGTGCCAGCAGTTCAACAGGAGGCTATGGCTACACCTTC.

This chain connects TRBV7-9 to TRBJ1-2; D is undetermined. CDR3 size: 14 residues. The germline V gene encodes CDR1 SEHNR and CDR2 FQNEAQ (reference sequence). V lost 5 bases and J 1 base, leaving 11 bases between the germline ends. The CDR3 is CASSPGSLNYGYTF. The CDR3, as DNA: TGTGCCAGCAGCCCCGGGAGTCTTAACTATGGCTACACCTTC. The complete variable domain, with remaining parts taken from reference TRBV7-9 and TRBJ1-2, reads DTGVSQNPRHKITKRGQNVTFRCDPISEHNRLYWYRQTLGQGPEFLTYFQNEAQLEKSRLLSDRFSAERPKGSFSTLEIQRTEQGDSAMYLCASSPGSLNYGYTFGSGTRLTVV.

This clonotype was found a few times. The chain has TRBV6-2 or TRBV6-3 and TRBJ2-2, with a possible D match to TRBD1 (6 bases). Per germline, CDR1 MNHEY and CDR2 SVGEGT. CDR3 length: 12 residues. The V gene lost 5 bases and the J gene lost 7 bases, with 8 bases spanning the gap. The CDR3 loop reads CASSNRDGELFF. CDR3 bases: TGTGCCAGCAGTAACAGGGACGGGGAGCTGTTTTTT.

The chain has TRBV7-9 and TRBJ1-5; D is undetermined. The V end lost 1 base, the J end lost 6 bases, and 10 bases lay between the germline ends. Germline V gene lookup returns CDR1 SEHNR and CDR2 FQNEAQ (reference sequence). The CDR3 length is 14 residues. For the CDR3, the DNA is TGTGCCAGCAGCTTAGATTTGGCAGGTCAGCCCCAGCATTTT. Amino acid sequence: CASSLDLAGQPQHF. Complete variable domain (other parts from reference TRBV7-9 and TRBJ1-5): DTGVSQNPRHKITKRGQNVTFRCDPISEHNRLYWYRQTLGQGPEFLTYFQNEAQLEKSRLLSDRFSAERPKGSFSTLEIQRTEQGDSAMYLCASSLDLAGQPQHFGDGTRLSIL.

This clonotype was counted only a few times. This chain connects TRBV29-1 to TRBJ1-1; 7 bases are a match to TRBD1. The trim removed 4 bases at V and 5 bases at J, leaving 7 bases unmatched. The CDR3 has 13 amino acids. Germline V lookup: CDR1 SQVTM, CDR2 ANQGSEA. CDR3 DNA sequence: TGCAGCGTTGCGGAGGGGGCGCGGACTGAAGCTTTCTTT. This encodes CSVAEGARTEAFF. The full variable domain, completed using reference TRBV29-1 and TRBJ1-1, is SAVISQKPSRDICQRGTSLTIQCQVDSQVTMMFWYRQQPGQSLTLIATANQGSEATYESGFVIDKFPISRPNLTFSTLTVSNMSPEDSSIYLCSVAEGARTEAFFGQGTRLTVV.

This clonotype has only a few counts. A junction boundary mismatches the germline segment, possibly from a read error. The V gene is TRBV29-1, the J gene TRBJ2-3, with 11 bases matching TRBD1. Germline-derived CDR1 and CDR2 are SQVTM and ANQGSEA. The CDR3 consists of 13 residues. The CDR3 DNA sequence: TGCAGCGTCGAAGGGACAGGGGGAGATACGCAGTATTTT. It encodes CSVEGTGGDTQYF.

The gene calls are TRBV12-3 or TRBV12-4 and TRBJ2-3, with D unresolved. The CDR3 consists of 12 residues. V lost 4 bases and J lost 4, with 6 bases in between. The CDR3 DNA sequence: TGTGCCAGCAGTTCAGTGGCAGATACGCAGTATTTT. Translating it yields CASSSVADTQYF.

The rearrangement uses TRBV18 and TRBJ2-1; D gene uncertain. Trimming took 4 bases from V and 7 from J, leaving 14 bases between them. Germline V gene data show CDR1 as KGHSH and CDR2 as LQKENI. The CDR3 spans 14 residues. In nucleotides, the CDR3 is TGTGCCAGCTCACGGGTGACTCCCTCGAATGAGCAGTTCTTC. Translating it yields CASSRVTPSNEQFF.

This clonotype has more than one count but fewer than ten. The CDR3 loop reads CASSLAAEDTQYF. In nucleotides, the CDR3 is TGTGCCAGCAGCTTGGCCGCGGAAGATACGCAGTATTTT. The chain employs TRBV5-4 and TRBJ2-3, with D unclear. With 0 bases removed from V and 5 bases from J, the gap between germline ends came to 7 bases. The germline V gene has CDR1 SGHNT and CDR2 YYREEE (reference sequence). This CDR3 region has 13 residues.